Each of the 24 T cell receptor beta chains below was sequenced from the same sample in a study of T cells after posttransplantation cyclophosphamide. Sequencing was performed with immunoSEQ multiplex PCR; in TCRdb, only in-frame clones are kept and a portion is missing. This sample carries 20,000 to 25,000 clones, none of them present only once. Sequencing was done on a sample of PBMCs. These receptors all come from an older woman in good health, CMV-negative, and a related stem cell transplant donor.

This clone was detected many times. The CDR3 nucleotides read TGTGCCAGCAGCTTTAGCTCCTACGAGCAGTACTTC. Residues: CASSFSSYEQYF. This chain joins TRBV7-2 and TRBJ2-7; no clear D. The CDR3 sequence is 12 residues long. Trimming shortened V by 3 bases and J by 0 bases, and 3 bases separated the two germline ends. CDR1 and CDR2 (germline): SGHTA, FQGNSA.

There are many counts of this clone. V usage is TRBV7-8 and J usage is TRBJ2-7, with TRBD1 as a possible D gene (5 bases). The germline V gene has CDR1 SGHVS and CDR2 FQNEAQ. The V and J ends lost 1 base and 11 bases respectively, with 18 bases between them. There are 14 residues in the CDR3. The CDR3 protein is CASSLGGQTGFEYF. DNA of the CDR3: TGTGCCAGCAGCTTAGGAGGACAAACTGGGTTCGAGTACTTC.

The chain employs TRBV4-3 and TRBJ1-2; no definite D call. CDR3 size: 15 residues. Trimming took off 4 bases at V and 4 bases at J, with 16 bases between the two ends. Germline CDR1 LGHNA, CDR2 YSLEER. The CDR3: CASSPRVAKGYGYTF. The CDR3 bases are TGCGCCAGCAGCCCCCGGGTAGCCAAAGGCTATGGCTACACCTTC.

This clone showed up many times. The V and J genes are TRBV29-1 and TRBJ2-4; D not certain. Per the germline V gene, CDR1 is SQVTM and CDR2 is ANQGSEA. The CDR3 runs 14 residues. V gave up 0 bases and J gave up 2 bases, with 8 bases separating them. In nucleotides, the CDR3 is TGCAGCGTTGAAGATTATAGTCCCAAAAACATTCAGTACTTC. Its translation: CSVEDYSPKNIQYF. The variable domain in full, with the rest retrieved from reference TRBV29-1 and TRBJ2-4, is SAVISQKPSRDICQRGTSLTIQCQVDSQVTMMFWYRQQPGQSLTLIATANQGSEATYESGFVIDKFPISRPNLTFSTLTVSNMSPEDSSIYLCSVEDYSPKNIQYFGAGTRLSVL.

This clone was recorded at least ten times. The chain employs TRBV4-3 and TRBJ2-1; 8 bases agree with TRBD1. The V and J ends lost 4 bases and 4 bases, in that order; junction bases with no gene match: 3. CDR1 is LGHNA, CDR2 YSLEER, per germline. The CDR3 length is 14 residues. The CDR3 here is CASSPRDRYNEQFF. CDR3 DNA: TGCGCCAGCAGCCCCCGGGACAGGTACAATGAGCAGTTCTTC.

This clone came up many times. This chain uses TRBV7-3 with TRBJ2-1; 12 nucleotides align to TRBD2. The germline CDR1 and CDR2 sequences are SGHTA and FQGTGA. The CDR3 extends over 17 amino acids. V lost 4 bases to trimming and J lost 5 bases; unmatched junction nucleotides: 9. CDR3 residues: CASSSSSGLAGHNEQFF. The CDR3 DNA sequence: TGTGCCAGCAGCTCCTCCTCGGGACTAGCGGGTCACAATGAGCAGTTCTTC.

This clone was observed at least ten times. The chain couples TRBV6-5 to TRBJ2-2; D gene ambiguous. This CDR3 has 13 amino acids. The V and J ends lost 5 bases and 1 base respectively, with 5 bases between them. The germline V gene has CDR1 MNHEY and CDR2 SVGAGI. CDR3 region: CASSPGNTGELFF. DNA for the CDR3: TGTGCCAGCAGTCCCGGGAACACCGGGGAGCTGTTTTTT.

This clone was seen repeatedly, ten times or more. The chain employs TRBV7-9 and TRBJ1-2; 7 bases fit TRBD1. V shed 3 bases, J shed 6 bases, and the junction held 16 bases outside the gene matches. The CDR3 contains 17 residues. CDR1 is SEHNR, CDR2 FQNEAQ, per germline (reference sequence). CDR3: CASSFPGQSWLADGYTF. CDR3 sequence (DNA): TGTGCCAGCAGCTTCCCGGGACAGTCCTGGTTGGCGGATGGCTACACCTTC.

This clone was detected many times. The V gene is TRBV7-9, the J gene TRBJ2-7; D perhaps matches TRBD1 (5 bases). Per the germline V gene, CDR1 is SEHNR and CDR2 is FQNEAQ (reference sequence). The CDR3 covers 14 residues. Trimming shortened V by 2 bases and J by 3 bases, and 11 bases separated the two germline ends. The CDR3 spells CASSLSSQGYEQYF. Written as DNA, the CDR3 is TGTGCCAGCAGCTTAAGTAGCCAGGGCTACGAGCAGTACTTC.

This clone has ten or more counts. The gene calls are TRBV4-1 and TRBJ1-2, with D perhaps matching TRBD1 (5 bases). The V end was cut by 1 base, the J end by 2 bases, with 14 bases between. The CDR3 sequence is 16 residues long. The germline CDR1 and CDR2 sequences are MGHRA and YSYEKL. For the CDR3, the DNA is TGCGCCAGCAGCCAAGCCCACCTGACAGCGAACTATGGCTACACCTTC. Its protein product is CASSQAHLTANYGYTF.

This clone was counted many times. This chain uses TRBV25-1 with TRBJ2-5; 7 bases are shared with TRBD2. V was clipped by 4 bases and J by 4 bases; unmatched bases: 3. This CDR3 is 13 amino acids long. Germline CDR1 MGHDK, CDR2 SYGVNS. CDR3 bases: TGTGCCAGCAGTGGGGGGGGGAGAGAGACCCAGTACTTC. It is translated as CASSGGGRETQYF.

This clone was detected many times. The chain's CDR3 is CASSLVNSQTYTGELFF. The CDR3 DNA reads as TGTGCCAGCAGCTTAGTAAACTCCCAAACGTACACCGGGGAGCTGTTTTTT. This sequence joins TRBV11-2 and TRBJ2-2; unclear D gene. The CDR3 totals 17 residues. V gave up 1 base and J gave up 3 bases, with 15 bases separating them. The germline V gene encodes CDR1 SGHAT and CDR2 FQNNGV.

This clone was seen many times. The genes are TRBV10-3 and TRBJ1-2; perhaps TRBD1 as D (6 bases). The CDR3 totals 14 residues. Germline loops: CDR1 ENHRY, CDR2 SYGVKD. Deletions cut 3 bases from V and 7 bases from J, with 15 bases between. The DNA of the CDR3 is TGTGCCATCAGTGATCTCCGGACAGTCATTGGCTACACCTTC. Residues: CAISDLRTVIGYTF.

This clone has a count of ten or more. J is TRBJ2-1 and V is TRBV7-2; 8 bases are a match to TRBD2. J gave up 7 bases and V 4 bases, and 9 bases lay outside the gene matches. The CDR3 sequence is 15 residues long. Germline V CDR1 and CDR2: SGHTA, FQGNSA. Here the CDR3 DNA reads TGTGCCAGCAGCTCCCAGGCGGGGGGCCGGAATGAGCAGTTCTTC. Amino acids: CASSSQAGGRNEQFF.

This clone appeared many times. For the CDR3, the DNA is TGTGCCAGCAGTTTCCGGGGTTTGACAAAAACCATATATTTT. This gives the protein CASSFRGLTKTIYF. V and J are TRBV28 and TRBJ1-3; D ambiguous. V was cut by 3 bases and J by 10 bases, with 16 bases left in between. The CDR3 spans 14 residues. Germline V gene sequence: CDR1 MDHEN, CDR2 SYDVKM.

In its sample, this clone was seen many times. The CDR3, as DNA: TGTGCCAGCAGCCAAGTCTATGGTAGCGGTGAGCAGTTCTTC. This encodes CASSQVYGSGEQFF. The gene calls are TRBV14 and TRBJ2-1, with D perhaps matching TRBD2 (6 bases). V shed 1 base and J shed 9 bases, with 13 bases lying between them. The CDR3 sequence is 14 residues long. The V gene's germline CDR1 is SGHDN and CDR2 FVKESK.

In its sample, this clone was seen many times. The chain recombines TRBV7-8 with TRBJ2-1; 7 bases agree with TRBD2. V dropped 0 bases and J dropped 4; count of bases not matched to a gene: 6. The CDR3 length is 16 residues. Germline V CDR1 and CDR2: SGHVS, FQNEAQ. In DNA, the CDR3 is TGTGCCAGCAGCTTAGCCCCCGGGAGGAGGTACAATGAGCAGTTCTTC. It is translated as CASSLAPGRRYNEQFF.

Within the sample, this clone is medium-sized. The chain links TRBV13 to TRBJ2-1, with unresolved D. The CDR3 is 12 residues long. Trimming removed 0 bases from V and 7 bases from J, with 4 bases in between. Germline V gene data show CDR1 as PRHDT and CDR2 as FYEKMQ (reference sequence). In DNA form, the CDR3 reads TGTGCCAGCAGCTTAGGCAGGAATGAGCAGTTCTTC. Protein: CASSLGRNEQFF.

This clone was detected ten times or more. The chain uses TRBV5-1 and TRBJ2-5; D may be TRBD2 (6 bases). The V end lost 4 bases, the J end lost 4 bases, and 17 bases lay between the germline ends. The CDR3 runs to 15 residues. CDR1 is SGHRS and CDR2 is YFSETQ in the germline V gene. CDR3 DNA sequence: TGCGCCAGCAGCAACGGCCCAACTAGCCGAGAGACCCAGTACTTC. Amino acids: CASSNGPTSRETQYF.

This clone was seen at least ten times. The V and J genes are TRBV2 and TRBJ1-2; perhaps TRBD1 as D (5 bases). The V and J ends lost 6 bases and 4 bases respectively, with 12 bases between them. Germline lookup yields CDR1 SNHLY and CDR2 FYNNEI. The CDR3 is 13 amino acids. The CDR3 here is CASRRDSAYGYTF. DNA of the CDR3: TGTGCCAGCAGGCGTGACAGCGCCTATGGCTACACCTTC. The whole variable domain, remainder taken from reference TRBV2 and TRBJ1-2, is EPEVTQTPSHQVTQMGQEVILRCVPISNHLYFYWYRQILGQKVEFLVSFYNNEISEKSEIFDDQFSVERPDGSNFTLKIRSTKLEDSAMYFCASRRDSAYGYTFGSGTRLTVV.

This clone was observed many times. The chain links TRBV7-2 to TRBJ1-6; D is unclear. Germline V lookup: CDR1 SGHTA, CDR2 FQGNSA. The CDR3 is made up of 14 amino acids. Trimming removed 4 bases at V and 6 bases at J, with 10 bases between. The CDR3 coding sequence is TGTGCCAGCAGCTCGTCGGGAAGTAATTCACCCCTCCACTTT. This gives the protein CASSSSGSNSPLHF.

This clone was observed at least ten times. The chain joins TRBV5-8 to TRBJ2-2, with 7 bases that match TRBD1. The germline V gene encodes CDR1 SGHTS and CDR2 YDEGEE. CDR3 length: 14 residues. The trim removed 5 bases at V and 3 bases at J, leaving 4 bases unmatched. The CDR3 region has the DNA TGTGCCAGCAGGGTAGGGGGCCACACCGGGGAGCTGTTTTTT. It is translated as CASRVGGHTGELFF.

This chain links TRBV7-8 with TRBJ1-2, with a possible D match to TRBD1 (5 bases). The CDR3 is made up of 13 amino acids. Per the germline V gene, CDR1 is SGHVS and CDR2 is FQNEAQ. V was shortened by 1 base and J by 3 bases, with 6 bases between the two germline ends. CDR3: CASSLGGDYGYTF. In DNA, the CDR3 is TGTGCCAGCAGCTTAGGGGGGGACTATGGCTACACCTTC.

This clone was seen repeatedly, ten times or more. The V and J genes are TRBV19 and TRBJ2-7; D gene ambiguous. Germline V gene sequence: CDR1 LNHDA, CDR2 SQIVND (reference sequence). This CDR3 is 11 amino acids long. V was pared by 6 bases and J by 7 bases, with 10 bases between. The CDR3 spells CASRGGSEQYF. For the CDR3, the DNA is TGTGCCAGTAGAGGCGGTTCGGAGCAGTACTTC. Full variable domain (rest looked up from reference TRBV19 and TRBJ2-7): DGGITQSPKYLFRKEGQNVTLSCEQNLNHDAMYWYRQDPGQGLRLIYYSQIVNDFQKGDIAEGYSVSREKKESFPLTVTSAQKNPTAFYLCASRGGSEQYFGPGTRLTVT.